This T cell receptor beta chain stems from a study of relationships among human T cell subsets. Magnetic beads coated with subset-specific antibodies isolated the T cell subsets. Unmatched junction bases numbered 5, after V lost 1 base and J lost 0 bases. Germline values: CDR1 SGHRS, CDR2 YFSETQ. The length of the CDR3 is 16 residues. Comments on this clonotype: Its antigen remains unidentified.

Regarding the study as a whole: Some CD4+CD8+ double-positive cells may remain after bead sorting.

From mRNA, alpha and beta CDR3 regions were amplified using semiquantitative ARM-PCR. Exponential amplification used communal superprimers after tagged nested gene-specific primers in ARM-PCR. TCRdb ran MiXCR on the multiplex PCR reads and lists one entry per CDR3 protein. The sample has 4,500 to 5,000 distinct CDR3 sequences, roughly 74% seen once. Sequenced sample: total T cells sorted from blood. This sequence originates from a man in his forties in good health. The chain recombines TRBV5-1 with TRBJ2-5, with 8 nucleotides matching TRBD2. For the CDR3, the DNA is TGCGCCAGCAGCTTGTCGTTAGCGGGGTACCAAGAGACCCAGTACTTC. It specifies CASSLSLAGYQETQYF. Using reference TRBV5-1 and TRBJ2-5 for the parts outside the CDR3, the full variable domain is KAGVTQTPRYLIKTRGQQVTLSCSPISGHRSVSWYQQTPGQGLQFLFEYFSETQRNKGNFPGRFSGRQFSNSRSEMNVSTLELGDSALYLCASSLSLAGYQETQYFGPGTRLLVL.